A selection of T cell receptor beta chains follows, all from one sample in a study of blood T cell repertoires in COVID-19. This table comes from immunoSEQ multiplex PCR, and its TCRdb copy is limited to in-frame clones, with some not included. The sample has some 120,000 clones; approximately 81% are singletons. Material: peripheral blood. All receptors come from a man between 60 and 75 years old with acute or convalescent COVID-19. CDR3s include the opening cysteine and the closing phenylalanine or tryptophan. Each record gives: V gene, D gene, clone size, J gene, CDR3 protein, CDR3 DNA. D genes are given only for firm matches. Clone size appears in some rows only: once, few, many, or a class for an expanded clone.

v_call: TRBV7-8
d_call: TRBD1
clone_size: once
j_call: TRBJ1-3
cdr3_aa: CASSFRPGQGSGNTIYF
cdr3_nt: TGTGCCAGCAGCTTTAGACCGGGACAGGGATCTGGAAACACCATATATTTT

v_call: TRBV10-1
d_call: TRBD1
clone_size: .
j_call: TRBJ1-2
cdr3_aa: CASLTGANGYTF
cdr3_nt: TGCGCCAGCTTGACAGGGGCCAATGGCTACACCTTC

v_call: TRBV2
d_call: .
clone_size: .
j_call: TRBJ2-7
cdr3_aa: CASSEGGASGEQYF
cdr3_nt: TGTGCCAGCAGTGAAGGCGGGGCTTCAGGCGAGCAGTACTTC

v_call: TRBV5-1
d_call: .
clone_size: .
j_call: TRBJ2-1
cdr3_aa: CASSLGEVDEQFF
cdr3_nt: TGCGCCAGCAGCTTGGGGGAGGTTGATGAGCAGTTCTTC

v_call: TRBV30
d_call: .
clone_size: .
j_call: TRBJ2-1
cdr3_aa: CAWSTQALNEQFF
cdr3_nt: TGTGCCTGGAGTACCCAGGCTCTCAATGAGCAGTTCTTC

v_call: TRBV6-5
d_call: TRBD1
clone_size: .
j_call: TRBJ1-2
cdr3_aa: CASTPGQGATGYTF
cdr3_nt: TGTGCCAGCACCCCAGGACAGGGGGCAACTGGCTACACCTTC

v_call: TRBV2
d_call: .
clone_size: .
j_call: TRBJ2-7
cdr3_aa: CASSESNSWAGEQYF
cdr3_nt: TGTGCCAGCAGTGAATCGAACTCCTGGGCTGGGGAGCAGTACTTC

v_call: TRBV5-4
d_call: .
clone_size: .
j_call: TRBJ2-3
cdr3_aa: CASSLDFGDTQYF
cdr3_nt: TGTGCCAGCAGCTTGGATTTCGGAGATACGCAGTATTTT

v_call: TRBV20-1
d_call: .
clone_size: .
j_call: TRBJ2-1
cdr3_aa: CSASPYKASSYNEQFF
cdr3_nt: TGCAGTGCTAGTCCCTACAAAGCGAGCTCCTACAATGAGCAGTTCTTC

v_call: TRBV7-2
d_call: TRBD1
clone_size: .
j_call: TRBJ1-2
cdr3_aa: CASSPPGQGHGYTF
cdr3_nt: TGTGCCAGCAGCCCCCCCGGACAGGGTCACGGCTACACCTTC

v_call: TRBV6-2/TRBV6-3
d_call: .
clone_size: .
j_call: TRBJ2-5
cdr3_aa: CASSSGANEETQYF
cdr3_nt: TGTGCCAGCAGTTCAGGGGCGAATGAAGAGACCCAGTACTTC